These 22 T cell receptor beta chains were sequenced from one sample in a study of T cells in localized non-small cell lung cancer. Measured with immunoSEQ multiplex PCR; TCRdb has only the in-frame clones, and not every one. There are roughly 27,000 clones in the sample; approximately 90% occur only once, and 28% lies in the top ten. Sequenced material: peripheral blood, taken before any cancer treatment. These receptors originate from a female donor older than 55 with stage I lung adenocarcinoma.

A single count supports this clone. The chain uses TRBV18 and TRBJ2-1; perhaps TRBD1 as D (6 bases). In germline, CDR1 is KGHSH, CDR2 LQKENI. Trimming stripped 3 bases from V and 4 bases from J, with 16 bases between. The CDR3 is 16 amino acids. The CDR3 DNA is TGTGCCAGCTCACCGACGACCGGGACACGGTACAATGAGCAGTTCTTC. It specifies CASSPTTGTRYNEQFF.

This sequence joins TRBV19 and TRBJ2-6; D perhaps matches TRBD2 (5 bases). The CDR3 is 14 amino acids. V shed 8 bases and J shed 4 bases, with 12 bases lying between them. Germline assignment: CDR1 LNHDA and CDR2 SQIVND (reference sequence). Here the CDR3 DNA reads TGTGCCAGTGGGCAGCCGGGGGGGGCCAACGTCCTGACTTTC. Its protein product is CASGQPGGANVLTF.

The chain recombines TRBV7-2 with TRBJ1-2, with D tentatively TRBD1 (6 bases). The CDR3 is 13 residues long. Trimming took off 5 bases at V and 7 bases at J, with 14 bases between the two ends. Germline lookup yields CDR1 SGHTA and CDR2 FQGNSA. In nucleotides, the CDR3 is TGTGCCAGCAGCCCGGGCATACAGGGTGGCTACACCTTC. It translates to CASSPGIQGGYTF.

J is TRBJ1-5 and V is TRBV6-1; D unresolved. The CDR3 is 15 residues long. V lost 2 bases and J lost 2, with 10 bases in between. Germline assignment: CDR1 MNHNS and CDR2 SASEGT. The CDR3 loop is CASSEWGIGNQPQHF. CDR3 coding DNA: TGTGCCAGCAGTGAATGGGGAATCGGCAATCAGCCCCAGCATTTT.

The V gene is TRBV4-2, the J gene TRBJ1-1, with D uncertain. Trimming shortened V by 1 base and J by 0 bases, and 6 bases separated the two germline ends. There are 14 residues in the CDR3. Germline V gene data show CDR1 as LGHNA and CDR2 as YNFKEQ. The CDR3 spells CASSQAGMNTEAFF. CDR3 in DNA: TGTGCCAGCAGCCAAGCGGGCATGAACACTGAAGCTTTCTTT.

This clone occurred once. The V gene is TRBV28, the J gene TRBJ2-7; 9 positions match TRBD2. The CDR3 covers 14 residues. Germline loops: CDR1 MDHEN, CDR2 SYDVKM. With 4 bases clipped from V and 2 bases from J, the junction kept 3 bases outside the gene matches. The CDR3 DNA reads TGTGCCAGCAGTTCCGGGACTAGCACCTACGAGCAGTACTTC. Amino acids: CASSSGTSTYEQYF.

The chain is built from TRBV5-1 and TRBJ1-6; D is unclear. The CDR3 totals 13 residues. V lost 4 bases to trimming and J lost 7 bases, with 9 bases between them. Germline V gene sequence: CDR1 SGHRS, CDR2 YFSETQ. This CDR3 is CASSTDANSPLHF. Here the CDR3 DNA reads TGCGCCAGCAGCACGGACGCAAATTCACCCCTCCACTTT.

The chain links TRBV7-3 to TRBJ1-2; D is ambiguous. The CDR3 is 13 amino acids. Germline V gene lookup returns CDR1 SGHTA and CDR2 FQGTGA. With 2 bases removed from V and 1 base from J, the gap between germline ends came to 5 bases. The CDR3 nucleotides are TGTGCCAGCAGCTTAGGGTTTAACTATGGCTACACCTTC. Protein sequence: CASSLGFNYGYTF.

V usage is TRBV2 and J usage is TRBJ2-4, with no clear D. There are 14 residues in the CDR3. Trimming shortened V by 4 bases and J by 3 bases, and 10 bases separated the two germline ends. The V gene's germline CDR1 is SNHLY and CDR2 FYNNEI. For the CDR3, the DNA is TGTGCCAGCAGTGGACCCCGTGGCAAAAACATTCAGTACTTC. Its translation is CASSGPRGKNIQYF.

The CDR3 DNA reads as TGTGCCAGTAGTATAGAGGGCGGACAGGGGGCTGTCGCCTACGAGCAGTACTTC. Protein sequence: CASSIEGGQGAVAYEQYF. This chain connects TRBV19 to TRBJ2-7, with 11 nucleotides matching TRBD1. There are 18 residues in the CDR3. Germline V gene lookup returns CDR1 LNHDA and CDR2 SQIVND (reference sequence). J gave up 2 bases and V 0 bases, and 9 bases lay outside the gene matches.

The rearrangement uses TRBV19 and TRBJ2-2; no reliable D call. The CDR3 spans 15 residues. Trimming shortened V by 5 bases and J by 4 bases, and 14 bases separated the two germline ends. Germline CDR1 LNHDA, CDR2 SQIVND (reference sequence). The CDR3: CASSPIIAATGELFF. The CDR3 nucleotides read TGTGCCAGTAGTCCCATTATCGCGGCCACCGGGGAGCTGTTTTTT.

The CDR3 reads CASSLLSGIREQYF. In DNA form, the CDR3 reads TGTGCCAGCAGTTTACTTAGCGGAATCCGCGAGCAGTACTTC. The chain joins TRBV28 to TRBJ2-7, with a weak D call TRBD2 (6 bases). Germline CDR1 MDHEN, CDR2 SYDVKM. V was trimmed by 2 bases and J by 6 bases, leaving 14 bases between them. The CDR3 totals 14 residues.

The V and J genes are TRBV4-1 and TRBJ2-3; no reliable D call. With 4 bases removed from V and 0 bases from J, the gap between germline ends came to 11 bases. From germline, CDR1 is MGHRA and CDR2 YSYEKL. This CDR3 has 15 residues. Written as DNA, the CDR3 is TGCGCCAGCAGCCCGGGCCGGGCTAGCACAGATACGCAGTATTTT. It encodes CASSPGRASTDTQYF.

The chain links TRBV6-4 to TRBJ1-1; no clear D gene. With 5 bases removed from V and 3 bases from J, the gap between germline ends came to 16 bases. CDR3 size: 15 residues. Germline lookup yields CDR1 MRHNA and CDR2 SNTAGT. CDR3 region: CASSLFHGPYTEAFF. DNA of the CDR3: TGTGCCAGCAGTCTATTCCACGGGCCATACACTGAAGCTTTCTTT.

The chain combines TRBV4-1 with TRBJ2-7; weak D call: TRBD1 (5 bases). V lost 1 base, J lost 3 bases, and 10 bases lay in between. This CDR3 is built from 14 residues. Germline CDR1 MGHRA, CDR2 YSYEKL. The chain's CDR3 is CASSQVSRDYEQYF. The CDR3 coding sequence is TGCGCCAGCAGCCAAGTCTCCAGGGACTACGAGCAGTACTTC.

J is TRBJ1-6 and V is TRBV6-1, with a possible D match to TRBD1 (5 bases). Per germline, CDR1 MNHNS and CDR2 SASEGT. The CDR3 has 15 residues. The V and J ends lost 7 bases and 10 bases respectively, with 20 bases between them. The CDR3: CASKTAAGLGSPLHF. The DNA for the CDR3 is TGTGCCAGCAAGACTGCTGCGGGGCTCGGGTCACCCCTCCACTTT.

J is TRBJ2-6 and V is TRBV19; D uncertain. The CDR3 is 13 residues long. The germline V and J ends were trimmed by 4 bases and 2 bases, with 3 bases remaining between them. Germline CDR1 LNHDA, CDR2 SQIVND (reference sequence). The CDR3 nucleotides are TGTGCCAGTAGTACCACTGGGGCCAACGTCCTGACTTTC. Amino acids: CASSTTGANVLTF.

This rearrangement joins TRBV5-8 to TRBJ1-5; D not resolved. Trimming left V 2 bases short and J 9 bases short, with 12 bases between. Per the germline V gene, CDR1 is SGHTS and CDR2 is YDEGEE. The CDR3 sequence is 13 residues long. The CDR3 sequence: CASSFTELGPQHF. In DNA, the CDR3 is TGTGCCAGCAGCTTTACCGAGCTGGGGCCCCAGCATTTT.

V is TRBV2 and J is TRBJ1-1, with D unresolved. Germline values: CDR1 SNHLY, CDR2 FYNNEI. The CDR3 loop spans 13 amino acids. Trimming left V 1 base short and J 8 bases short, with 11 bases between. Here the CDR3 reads CASSEGALREAFF. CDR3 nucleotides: TGTGCCAGCAGTGAAGGAGCTCTACGCGAAGCTTTCTTT. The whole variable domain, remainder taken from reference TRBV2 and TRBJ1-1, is EPEVTQTPSHQVTQMGQEVILRCVPISNHLYFYWYRQILGQKVEFLVSFYNNEISEKSEIFDDQFSVERPDGSNFTLKIRSTKLEDSAMYFCASSEGALREAFFGQGTRLTVV.

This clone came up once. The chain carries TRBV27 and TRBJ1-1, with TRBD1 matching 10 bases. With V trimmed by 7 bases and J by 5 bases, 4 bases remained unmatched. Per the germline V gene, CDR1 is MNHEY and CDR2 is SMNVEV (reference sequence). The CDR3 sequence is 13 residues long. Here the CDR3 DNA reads TGTGCCAGCACGGGACAGGGGATGACTGAAGCTTTCTTT. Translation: CASTGQGMTEAFF.

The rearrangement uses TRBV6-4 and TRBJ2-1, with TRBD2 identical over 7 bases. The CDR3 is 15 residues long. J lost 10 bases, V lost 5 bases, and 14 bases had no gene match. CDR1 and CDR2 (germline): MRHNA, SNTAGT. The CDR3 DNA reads TGTGCCAGCAGTCGGCTAGCGGCCAACTTGTGGGAGCAGTTCTTC. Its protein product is CASSRLAANLWEQFF.

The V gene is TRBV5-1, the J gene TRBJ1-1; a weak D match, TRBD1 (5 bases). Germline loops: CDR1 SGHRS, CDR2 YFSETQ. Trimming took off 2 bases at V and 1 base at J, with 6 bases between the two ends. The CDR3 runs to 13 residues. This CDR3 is CASSFGQNTEAFF. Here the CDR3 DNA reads TGCGCCAGCAGCTTCGGACAGAACACTGAAGCTTTCTTT.